The rows below give T cell receptor beta chains drawn from one sample of a study of lymphopenia after photon versus proton radiotherapy. Libraries were prepared by immunoSEQ multiplex PCR; TCRdb keeps only in-frame clonotypes and omits some of them. The sample has roughly 76,000 clones, around 90% seen once. Source: peripheral blood, taken from a patient treated with photon-based radiotherapy. The receptor set was obtained from a woman in her thirties or forties with cholangiocarcinoma. Each CDR3 is given with its conserved first and last residue. A D gene is named only where the DNA matches it firmly. Size is stated for part of the rows, as once, few or many counts, or as a class when the clone is expanded.

v_call: TRBV6-5
clone_size: NA
d_call: NA
cdr3_length: 15
j_call: TRBJ1-1
cdr3_aa: CASSYSTGRGAEAFF
cdr3_nt: TGTGCCAGCAGTTACTCAACAGGACGGGGCGCTGAAGCTTTCTTT

v_call: TRBV28
clone_size: NA
d_call: TRBD2
cdr3_length: 16
j_call: TRBJ2-7
cdr3_aa: CASSPGLAGVGREQYF
cdr3_nt: TGTGCCAGCAGTCCTGGACTAGCGGGAGTAGGAAGGGAGCAGTACTTC

v_call: TRBV27
clone_size: NA
d_call: NA
cdr3_length: 15
j_call: TRBJ1-1
cdr3_aa: CASSLGSQGHTEAFF
cdr3_nt: TGTGCCAGCAGTTTAGGCTCCCAGGGCCACACTGAAGCTTTCTTT

v_call: TRBV18
clone_size: NA
d_call: NA
cdr3_length: 14
j_call: TRBJ1-5
cdr3_aa: CASSPEQGYQPQHF
cdr3_nt: TGTGCCAGCTCACCAGAACAGGGCTATCAGCCCCAGCATTTT

v_call: TRBV6-6
clone_size: NA
d_call: TRBD1
cdr3_length: 16
j_call: TRBJ2-7
cdr3_aa: CASLGQGVQGRGRQYF
cdr3_nt: TGTGCCAGCTTGGGACAGGGGGTTCAGGGGCGAGGCCGGCAGTACTTC

v_call: TRBV19
clone_size: NA
d_call: TRBD2
cdr3_length: 16
j_call: TRBJ2-5
cdr3_aa: CASSIGLAGGQETQYF
cdr3_nt: TGTGCCAGTAGTATAGGTCTAGCGGGGGGCCAAGAGACCCAGTACTTC

v_call: TRBV5-8
clone_size: NA
d_call: TRBD2
cdr3_length: 16
j_call: TRBJ2-1
cdr3_aa: CASSPRRGGPGQEQFF
cdr3_nt: TGTGCCAGCAGCCCGAGGCGCGGGGGGCCTGGACAGGAGCAGTTCTTC

v_call: TRBV6-5
clone_size: NA
d_call: TRBD2
cdr3_length: 15
j_call: TRBJ2-7
cdr3_aa: CASSQSGGAGYEQYF
cdr3_nt: TGTGCCAGCAGTCAATCGGGGGGGGCAGGCTACGAGCAGTACTTC

v_call: TRBV29-1
clone_size: NA
d_call: NA
cdr3_length: 11
j_call: TRBJ2-7
cdr3_aa: CSARGGYEQYF
cdr3_nt: TGCAGCGCCAGAGGGGGCTACGAGCAGTACTTC

v_call: TRBV6-6
clone_size: NA
d_call: TRBD2
cdr3_length: 13
j_call: TRBJ2-7
cdr3_aa: CASSELAGALKYF
cdr3_nt: TGTGCCAGCAGTGAGCTAGCGGGGGCCCTAAAGTACTTC

v_call: TRBV5-1
clone_size: NA
d_call: TRBD2
cdr3_length: 14
j_call: TRBJ2-7
cdr3_aa: CASSPTTSNYEQYF
cdr3_nt: TGCGCCAGCAGCCCTACGACTAGCAACTACGAGCAGTACTTC

v_call: TRBV5-4
clone_size: NA
d_call: NA
cdr3_length: 14
j_call: TRBJ2-1
cdr3_aa: CASSYWTDDNEQFF
cdr3_nt: TGTGCCAGCAGTTATTGGACAGATGACAATGAGCAGTTCTTC

v_call: TRBV10-1
clone_size: once
d_call: TRBD1
cdr3_length: 15
j_call: TRBJ2-3
cdr3_aa: CASSEGGRPTDTQYF
cdr3_nt: TGCGCCAGCAGTGAAGGGGGCAGACCCACAGATACGCAGTATTTT

v_call: TRBV5-5
clone_size: NA
d_call: NA
cdr3_length: 13
j_call: TRBJ1-2
cdr3_aa: CASSRDKDYGYTF
cdr3_nt: TGTGCCAGCAGCCGGGACAAGGACTATGGCTACACCTTC

v_call: TRBV10-3
clone_size: medium-sized
d_call: TRBD2
cdr3_length: 15
j_call: TRBJ2-7
cdr3_aa: CAISGLADLSYEQYF
cdr3_nt: TGTGCCATCAGTGGACTAGCGGATCTCTCCTACGAGCAGTACTTC

v_call: TRBV28
clone_size: NA
d_call: TRBD1
cdr3_length: 16
j_call: TRBJ2-7
cdr3_aa: CASSSPSGQGLYEQYF
cdr3_nt: TGTGCCAGCAGTTCCCCCTCGGGACAGGGGCTCTACGAGCAGTACTTC

v_call: TRBV28
clone_size: NA
d_call: NA
cdr3_length: 14
j_call: TRBJ2-2
cdr3_aa: CASSQSTVTGELFF
cdr3_nt: TGTGCCAGCAGTCAATCGACGGTTACCGGGGAGCTGTTTTTT

v_call: TRBV30
clone_size: NA
d_call: NA
cdr3_length: 13
j_call: TRBJ2-7
cdr3_aa: CAWSGAGANEQYF
cdr3_nt: TGTGCCTGGAGTGGAGCAGGGGCTAACGAGCAGTACTTC

v_call: TRBV4-2
clone_size: NA
d_call: NA
cdr3_length: 16
j_call: TRBJ1-1
cdr3_aa: CASSPAVGGENTEAFF
cdr3_nt: TGTGCCAGCAGCCCCGCGGTAGGGGGGGAGAACACTGAAGCTTTCTTT

v_call: TRBV30
clone_size: NA
d_call: NA
cdr3_length: 16
j_call: TRBJ1-6
cdr3_aa: CAWSVKKGEPHSPLHF
cdr3_nt: TGTGCCTGGAGTGTGAAGAAGGGGGAACCTCATTCACCCCTCCACTTT

v_call: TRBV7-8
clone_size: once
d_call: TRBD1
cdr3_length: 14
j_call: TRBJ1-1
cdr3_aa: CASSRGTGRTEAFF
cdr3_nt: TGTGCCAGCAGCCGTGGGACAGGGCGGACTGAAGCTTTCTTT

v_call: TRBV5-1
clone_size: NA
d_call: NA
cdr3_length: 18
j_call: TRBJ1-1
cdr3_aa: CASSLTRGAGEGNTEAFF
cdr3_nt: TGCGCCAGCAGCTTAACCCGAGGGGCAGGGGAGGGGAACACTGAAGCTTTCTTT

v_call: TRBV7-9
clone_size: NA
d_call: TRBD1
cdr3_length: 17
j_call: TRBJ1-5
cdr3_aa: CASSLSTGTGFRQPQHF
cdr3_nt: TGTGCCAGCAGCTTAAGTACCGGGACAGGGTTTCGCCAGCCCCAGCATTTT

v_call: TRBV4-1
clone_size: once
d_call: NA
cdr3_length: 12
j_call: TRBJ2-1
cdr3_aa: CASSQDGAKQFF
cdr3_nt: TGCGCCAGCAGCCAAGATGGGGCGAAGCAGTTCTTC

v_call: TRBV5-5
clone_size: once
d_call: NA
cdr3_length: 13
j_call: TRBJ2-7
cdr3_aa: CASSLSSVGEQYF
cdr3_nt: TGTGCCAGCAGCTTGAGTTCGGTAGGGGAGCAGTACTTC

v_call: TRBV7-9
clone_size: NA
d_call: TRBD1
cdr3_length: 16
j_call: TRBJ1-6
cdr3_aa: CASSAGGGFPNSPLHF
cdr3_nt: TGTGCCAGCAGCGCAGGGGGCGGTTTTCCTAATTCACCCCTCCACTTT

v_call: TRBV4-3
clone_size: NA
d_call: NA
cdr3_length: 13
j_call: TRBJ2-1
cdr3_aa: CASSQEEEKEQFF
cdr3_nt: TGCGCCAGCAGCCAAGAGGAGGAGAAGGAGCAGTTCTTC

v_call: TRBV28
clone_size: NA
d_call: NA
cdr3_length: 16
j_call: TRBJ2-2
cdr3_aa: CASSLPGLRNTGELFF
cdr3_nt: TGTGCCAGCAGTTTGCCAGGGTTGCGGAACACCGGGGAGCTGTTTTTT

v_call: TRBV28
clone_size: NA
d_call: TRBD2
cdr3_length: 15
j_call: TRBJ2-5
cdr3_aa: CASSPGTSAGETQYF
cdr3_nt: TGTGCCAGCAGTCCGGGGACTAGCGCGGGAGAGACCCAGTACTTC

v_call: TRBV7-6
clone_size: NA
d_call: TRBD2
cdr3_length: 19
j_call: TRBJ2-1
cdr3_aa: CASSLRPSGTSGFYNEQFF
cdr3_nt: TGTGCCAGCAGTCTTCGACCCTCCGGGACTAGCGGTTTCTACAATGAGCAGTTCTTC

v_call: TRBV28
clone_size: NA
d_call: NA
cdr3_length: 14
j_call: TRBJ1-1
cdr3_aa: CASSSGQLNTEAFF
cdr3_nt: TGTGCCAGCAGCAGTGGACAGTTAAACACTGAAGCTTTCTTT

v_call: TRBV28
clone_size: NA
d_call: NA
cdr3_length: 13
j_call: TRBJ2-7
cdr3_aa: CASSTPPSYEQYF
cdr3_nt: TGTGCCAGCAGTACTCCCCCCTCCTACGAGCAGTACTTC

v_call: TRBV6-6
clone_size: NA
d_call: TRBD2
cdr3_length: 16
j_call: TRBJ2-1
cdr3_aa: CASSYSGLAGYNEQFF
cdr3_nt: TGTGCCAGCAGTTACTCGGGACTAGCCGGGTACAATGAGCAGTTCTTC

v_call: TRBV21-1
clone_size: NA
d_call: NA
cdr3_length: 17
j_call: TRBJ2-7
cdr3_aa: CASSKGGVRQSSYEQYF
cdr3_nt: TGTGCCAGCAGCAAAGGGGGGGTCAGGCAGAGCTCCTACGAGCAGTACTTC

v_call: TRBV2
clone_size: NA
d_call: NA
cdr3_length: 17
j_call: TRBJ2-6
cdr3_aa: CASSKGRLPSGANVLTF
cdr3_nt: TGTGCCAGCAGCAAGGGCAGATTACCCTCTGGGGCCAACGTCCTGACTTTC

v_call: TRBV6-4
clone_size: NA
d_call: TRBD1
cdr3_length: 15
j_call: TRBJ2-7
cdr3_aa: CASRATGAINYEQYF
cdr3_nt: TGTGCCAGCAGAGCAACAGGGGCAATAAACTACGAGCAGTACTTC

v_call: TRBV13
clone_size: few
d_call: TRBD1
cdr3_length: 13
j_call: TRBJ1-2
cdr3_aa: CASSFGRGYGYTF
cdr3_nt: TGTGCCAGCAGCTTTGGCAGGGGGTATGGCTACACCTTC

v_call: TRBV7-2
clone_size: NA
d_call: TRBD1
cdr3_length: 16
j_call: TRBJ1-1
cdr3_aa: CASSNPRTGVNTEAFF
cdr3_nt: TGTGCCAGCAGCAATCCTAGGACAGGGGTGAACACTGAAGCTTTCTTT

v_call: TRBV28
clone_size: once
d_call: NA
cdr3_length: 15
j_call: TRBJ1-5
cdr3_aa: CASSFLQGQNQPQHF
cdr3_nt: TGTGCCAGCAGTTTTCTACAGGGTCAAAATCAGCCCCAGCATTTT

v_call: TRBV5-6
clone_size: once
d_call: NA
cdr3_length: 13
j_call: TRBJ1-1
cdr3_aa: CASTQDRRTEAFF
cdr3_nt: TGTGCCAGCACACAAGACCGTCGGACTGAAGCTTTCTTT

v_call: TRBV19
clone_size: NA
d_call: TRBD1
cdr3_length: 13
j_call: TRBJ1-1
cdr3_aa: CASNRQGRTGAFF
cdr3_nt: TGTGCCAGCAACAGACAGGGAAGAACTGGAGCTTTCTTT

v_call: TRBV7-8
clone_size: NA
d_call: TRBD1
cdr3_length: 14
j_call: TRBJ1-2
cdr3_aa: CASSLLTGGYGYTF
cdr3_nt: TGTGCCAGCAGCCTCCTGACAGGGGGCTATGGCTACACCTTC

v_call: TRBV12-1
clone_size: few
d_call: NA
cdr3_length: 16
j_call: TRBJ1-6
cdr3_aa: CASSFVADPLTSPLHF
cdr3_nt: TGTGCCAGCAGCTTTGTTGCGGATCCACTCACCTCACCCCTCCACTTT

v_call: TRBV7-9
clone_size: NA
d_call: NA
cdr3_length: 12
j_call: TRBJ2-1
cdr3_aa: CASSLAPTEQFF
cdr3_nt: TGTGCCAGCAGCTTAGCGCCCACTGAGCAGTTCTTC

v_call: TRBV19
clone_size: NA
d_call: TRBD1
cdr3_length: 15
j_call: TRBJ2-7
cdr3_aa: CASSMSDRGFYEQYF
cdr3_nt: TGTGCCAGTAGTATGAGTGACAGGGGGTTCTACGAGCAGTACTTC

v_call: TRBV30
clone_size: NA
d_call: NA
cdr3_length: 13
j_call: TRBJ1-2
cdr3_aa: CAWSEGPSSGYTF
cdr3_nt: TGTGCCTGGAGTGAAGGGCCGTCAAGTGGCTACACCTTC

v_call: TRBV11-1
clone_size: NA
d_call: NA
cdr3_length: 16
j_call: TRBJ2-1
cdr3_aa: CASKPDFSGYYNEQFF
cdr3_nt: TGTGCCAGCAAACCAGACTTCAGCGGGTACTACAATGAGCAGTTCTTC

v_call: TRBV6-5
clone_size: NA
d_call: TRBD1
cdr3_length: 13
j_call: TRBJ1-2
cdr3_aa: CASNPGGSYGYTF
cdr3_nt: TGTGCCAGCAACCCAGGGGGTAGCTATGGCTACACCTTC

v_call: TRBV28
clone_size: NA
d_call: NA
cdr3_length: 12
j_call: TRBJ2-7
cdr3_aa: CASRPPGYEQYF
cdr3_nt: TGTGCCAGCAGACCGCCTGGTTACGAGCAGTACTTC

v_call: TRBV5-6
clone_size: once
d_call: NA
cdr3_length: 15
j_call: TRBJ1-1
cdr3_aa: CASSSFEPGDTEAFF
cdr3_nt: TGTGCCAGCAGCTCGTTCGAACCGGGGGACACTGAAGCTTTCTTT

v_call: TRBV27
clone_size: NA
d_call: TRBD1
cdr3_length: 15
j_call: TRBJ2-5
cdr3_aa: CASSLQTGRPETQYF
cdr3_nt: TGTGCCAGCAGTCTCCAGACAGGGCGGCCAGAGACCCAGTACTTC

v_call: TRBV7-2
clone_size: NA
d_call: NA
cdr3_length: 12
j_call: TRBJ2-7
cdr3_aa: CASSLLTAEQYF
cdr3_nt: TGTGCCAGCAGCTTGTTGACAGCCGAGCAGTACTTC

v_call: TRBV27
clone_size: once
d_call: NA
cdr3_length: 14
j_call: TRBJ1-1
cdr3_aa: CASRWGQGVTEAFF
cdr3_nt: TGTGCCAGCAGATGGGGCCAGGGTGTCACTGAAGCTTTCTTT

v_call: TRBV5-8
clone_size: NA
d_call: NA
cdr3_length: 16
j_call: TRBJ1-2
cdr3_aa: CASSLRQGTTNYGYTF
cdr3_nt: TGTGCCAGCAGCTTACGCCAGGGGACCACTAACTATGGCTACACCTTC

v_call: TRBV11-2
clone_size: once
d_call: NA
cdr3_length: 16
j_call: TRBJ1-2
cdr3_aa: CASSFLSNGVHYGYTF
cdr3_nt: TGTGCCAGCAGCTTTCTCTCGAACGGGGTCCACTATGGCTACACCTTC